This T cell receptor (beta chain) emerged from a study of blood T cell repertoires in COVID-19. Looking at the study overall: Italy, Spain and the United States were the sources of the convalescent and acute COVID-19 samples. T cells, B-cell-depleted T cells, or PBMCs provided the cDNA or gDNA that served as material.

The germline gives CDR1 SGHVS, CDR2 FNYEAQ. The CDR3 totals 15 residues. The V end was cut by 2 bases, the J end by 5 bases, with 12 bases between. Recovery among Cohort 3 donors was established by two negative PCRs, clearance, or symptom resolution. In the original analysis: It was from reference gene primer amplification that nucleated cell counts were estimated. Here immunoSEQ multiplex PCR was the method, and the copy in TCRdb shows in-frame clones only, minus some. The D gene and trimming were derived from the DNA, and the V and J assignments and clone size from that table. In the table there are about 300,000 clones, roughly nine tenths of which are singletons.

This chain links TRBV7-6 with TRBJ1-4; D unresolved. Sequencing was performed on PBMCs or T cells enriched from blood (not recorded which). This sequence originates from a woman aged 18-29 years who had recovered from COVID-19. The CDR3 loop reads CASSLSPERNEKLFF. CDR3 nucleotides: TGTGCCAGCAGCTTAAGTCCCGAACGGAATGAAAAACTGTTTTTT.